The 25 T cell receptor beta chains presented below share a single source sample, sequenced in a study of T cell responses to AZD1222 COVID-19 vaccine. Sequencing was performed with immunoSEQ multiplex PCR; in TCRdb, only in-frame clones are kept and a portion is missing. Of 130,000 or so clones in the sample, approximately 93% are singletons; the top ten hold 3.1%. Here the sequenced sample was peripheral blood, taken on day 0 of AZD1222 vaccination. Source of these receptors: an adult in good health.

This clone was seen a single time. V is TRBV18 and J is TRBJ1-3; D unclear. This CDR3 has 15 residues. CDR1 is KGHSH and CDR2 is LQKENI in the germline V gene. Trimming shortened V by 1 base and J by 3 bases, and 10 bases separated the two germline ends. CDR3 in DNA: TGTGCCAGCTCACCACAAGGCGGATATGGAAACACCATATATTTT. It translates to CASSPQGGYGNTIYF.

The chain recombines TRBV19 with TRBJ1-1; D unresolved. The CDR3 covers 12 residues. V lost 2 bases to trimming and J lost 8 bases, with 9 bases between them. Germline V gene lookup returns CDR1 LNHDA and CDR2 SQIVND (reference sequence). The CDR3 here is CASSITATEAFF. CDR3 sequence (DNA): TGTGCCAGTAGTATAACAGCGACCGAAGCTTTCTTT.

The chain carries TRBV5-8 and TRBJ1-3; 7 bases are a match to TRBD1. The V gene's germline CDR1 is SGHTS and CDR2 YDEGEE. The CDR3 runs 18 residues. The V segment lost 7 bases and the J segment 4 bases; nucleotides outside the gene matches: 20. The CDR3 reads CASYISGEQGLEGNTIYF. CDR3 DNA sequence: TGTGCCAGCTACATCTCGGGGGAACAGGGGTTGGAAGGAAACACCATATATTTT.

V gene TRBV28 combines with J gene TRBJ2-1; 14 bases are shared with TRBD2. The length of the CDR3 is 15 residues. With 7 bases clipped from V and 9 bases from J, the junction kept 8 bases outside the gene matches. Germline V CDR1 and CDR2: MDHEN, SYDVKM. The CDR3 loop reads CASNRLAGGPGEQFF. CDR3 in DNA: TGTGCCAGCAACAGACTAGCGGGAGGGCCAGGTGAGCAGTTCTTC. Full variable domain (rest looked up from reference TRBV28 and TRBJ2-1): DVKVTQSSRYLVKRTGEKVFLECVQDMDHENMFWYRQDPGLGLRLIYFSYDVKMKEKGDIPEGYSVSREKKERFSLILESASTNQTSMYLCASNRLAGGPGEQFFGPGTRLTVL.

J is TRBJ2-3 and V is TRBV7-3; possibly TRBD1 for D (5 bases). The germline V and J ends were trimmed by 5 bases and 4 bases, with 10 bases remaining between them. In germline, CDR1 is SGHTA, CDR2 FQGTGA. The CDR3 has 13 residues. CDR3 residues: CASSIQGADTQYF. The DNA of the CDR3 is TGTGCCAGCAGCATTCAGGGTGCAGATACGCAGTATTTT.

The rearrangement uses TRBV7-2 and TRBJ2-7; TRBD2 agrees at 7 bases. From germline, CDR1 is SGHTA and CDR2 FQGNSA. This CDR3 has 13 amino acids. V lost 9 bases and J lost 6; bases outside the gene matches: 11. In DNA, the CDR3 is TGTGCCAGTACGCGGGAGAACGGCGTCGAGCAGTACTTC. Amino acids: CASTRENGVEQYF. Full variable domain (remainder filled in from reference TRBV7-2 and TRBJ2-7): GAGVSQSPSNKVTEKGKDVELRCDPISGHTALYWYRQSLGQGLEFLIYFQGNSAPDKSGLPSDRFSAERTGGSVSTLTIQRTQQEDSAVYLCASTRENGVEQYFGPGTRLTVT.

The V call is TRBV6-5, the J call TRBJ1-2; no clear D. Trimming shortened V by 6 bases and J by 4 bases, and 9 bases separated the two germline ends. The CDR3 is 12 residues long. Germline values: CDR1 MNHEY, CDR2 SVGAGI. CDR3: CASRKNGYGYTF. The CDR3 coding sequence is TGTGCCAGCAGAAAAAACGGCTATGGCTACACCTTC.

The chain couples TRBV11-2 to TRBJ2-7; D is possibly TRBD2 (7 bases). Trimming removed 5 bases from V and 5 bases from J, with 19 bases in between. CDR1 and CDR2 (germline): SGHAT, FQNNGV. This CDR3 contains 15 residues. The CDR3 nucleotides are TGTGCCAGCAGCCCGCTGGGGGGGCCCGCGGACGAGCAGTACTTC. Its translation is CASSPLGGPADEQYF.

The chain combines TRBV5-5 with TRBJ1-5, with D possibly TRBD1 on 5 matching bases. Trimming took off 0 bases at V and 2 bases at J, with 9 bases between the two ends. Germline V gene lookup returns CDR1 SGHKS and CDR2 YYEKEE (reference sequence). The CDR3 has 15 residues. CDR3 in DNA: TGTGCCAGCAGCTTGGACAGGCTCGGCAATCAGCCCCAGCATTTT. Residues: CASSLDRLGNQPQHF.

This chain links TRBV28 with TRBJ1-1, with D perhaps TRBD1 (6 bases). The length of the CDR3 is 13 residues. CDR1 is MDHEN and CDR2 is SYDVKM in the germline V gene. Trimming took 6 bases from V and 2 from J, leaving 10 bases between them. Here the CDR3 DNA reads TGTGCCAGCAGGAGAGGGGGAAACACTGAAGCTTTCTTT. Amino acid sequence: CASRRGGNTEAFF.

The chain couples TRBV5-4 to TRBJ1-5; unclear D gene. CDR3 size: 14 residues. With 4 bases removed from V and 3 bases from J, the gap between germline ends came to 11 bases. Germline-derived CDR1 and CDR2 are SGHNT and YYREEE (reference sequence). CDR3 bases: TGTGCCAGCAGCCCGGGTCCTGACAATCAGCCCCAGCATTTT. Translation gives CASSPGPDNQPQHF.

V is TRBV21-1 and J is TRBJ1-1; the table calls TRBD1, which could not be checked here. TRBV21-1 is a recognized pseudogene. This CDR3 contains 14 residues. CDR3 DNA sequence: TGTGCCAGCAGCCGATCCGGACAGCACACTGAAGCTTTCTTT. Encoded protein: CASSRSGQHTEAFF.

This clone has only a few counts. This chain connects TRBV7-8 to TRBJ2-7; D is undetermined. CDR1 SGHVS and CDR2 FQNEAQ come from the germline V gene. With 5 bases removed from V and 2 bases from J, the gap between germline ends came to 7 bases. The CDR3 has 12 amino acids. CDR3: CASSLDTYEQYF. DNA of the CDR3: TGTGCCAGCAGCCTTGACACCTACGAGCAGTACTTC.

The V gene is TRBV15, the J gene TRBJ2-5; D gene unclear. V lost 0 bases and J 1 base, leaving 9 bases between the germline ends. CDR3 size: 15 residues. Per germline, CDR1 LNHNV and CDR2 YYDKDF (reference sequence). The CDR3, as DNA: TGTGCCACCAGCAGAGATCTCGCGGCCCAAGAGACCCAGTACTTC. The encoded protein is CATSRDLAAQETQYF.

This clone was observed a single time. This CDR3 reads CAKKQGSREQYF. Here the CDR3 DNA reads TGTGCCAAGAAACAGGGATCACGGGAGCAGTACTTC. The chain combines TRBV21-1 with TRBJ2-7; the DNA was not used to check the table's D call, TRBD1. TRBV21-1 is tagged as a pseudogene. The CDR3 loop spans 12 amino acids.

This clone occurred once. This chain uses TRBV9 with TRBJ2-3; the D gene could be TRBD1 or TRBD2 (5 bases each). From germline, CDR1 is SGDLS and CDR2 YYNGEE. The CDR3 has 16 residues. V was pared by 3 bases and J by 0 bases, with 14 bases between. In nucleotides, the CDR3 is TGTGCCAGCAGCGCTGCCCGGGACCAAAGCACAGATACGCAGTATTTT. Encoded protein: CASSAARDQSTDTQYF.

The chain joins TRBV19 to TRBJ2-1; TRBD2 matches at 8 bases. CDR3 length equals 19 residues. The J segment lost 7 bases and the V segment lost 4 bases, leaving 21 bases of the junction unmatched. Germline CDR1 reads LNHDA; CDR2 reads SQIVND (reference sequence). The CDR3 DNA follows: TGTGCCAGTAGTACTCCTACTGGAGTGAAACTAGCGGTAGGTAATGAGCAGTTCTTC. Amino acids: CASSTPTGVKLAVGNEQFF.

CDR3 in DNA: TGTGCCAGCAGCCAAGATCGGACTTTCGAGGGGGAGCAGTACTTC. Protein sequence: CASSQDRTFEGEQYF. This chain uses TRBV14 with TRBJ2-7; D possibly uses TRBD1 or TRBD2 (5 bases each). The CDR3 loop spans 15 amino acids. Trimming shortened V by 0 bases and J by 7 bases, and 16 bases separated the two germline ends. The germline CDR1 and CDR2 sequences are SGHDN and FVKESK.

CDR3 nucleotides: TGTGCCAGTAGTATGTACGCGTTGGGGGCCTGGGAGACCCAGTACTTC. This sequence encodes CASSMYALGAWETQYF. J is TRBJ2-5 and V is TRBV19; D perhaps matches TRBD1 (6 bases). Germline values: CDR1 LNHDA, CDR2 SQIVND (reference sequence). The germline V and J ends were trimmed by 3 bases and 5 bases, with 19 bases remaining between them. The CDR3 has 16 amino acids. Supplemented by reference TRBV19 and TRBJ2-5, the full variable domain reads DGGITQSPKYLFRKEGQNVTLSCEQNLNHDAMYWYRQDPGQGLRLIYYSQIVNDFQKGDIAEGYSVSREKKESFPLTVTSAQKNPTAFYLCASSMYALGAWETQYFGPGTRLLVL.

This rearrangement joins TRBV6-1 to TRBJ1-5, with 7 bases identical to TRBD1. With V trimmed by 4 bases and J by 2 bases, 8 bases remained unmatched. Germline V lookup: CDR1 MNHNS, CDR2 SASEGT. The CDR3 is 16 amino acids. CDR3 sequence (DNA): TGTGCCAGCAGTGGAACCATGACAGGGCGCAATCAGCCCCAGCATTTT. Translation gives CASSGTMTGRNQPQHF.

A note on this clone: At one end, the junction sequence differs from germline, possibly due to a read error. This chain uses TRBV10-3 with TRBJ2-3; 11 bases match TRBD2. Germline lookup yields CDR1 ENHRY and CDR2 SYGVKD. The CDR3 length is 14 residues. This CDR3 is CAITEGGLADPQYF. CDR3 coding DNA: TGTGCCATCACTGAGGGGGGACTAGCGGACCCACAGTATTTT.

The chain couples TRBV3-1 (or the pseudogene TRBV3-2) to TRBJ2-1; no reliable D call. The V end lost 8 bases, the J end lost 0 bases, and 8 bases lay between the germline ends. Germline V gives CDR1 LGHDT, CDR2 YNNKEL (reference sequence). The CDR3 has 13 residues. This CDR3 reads CASSPPSYNEQFF. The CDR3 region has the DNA TGTGCCAGCTCCCCCCCCTCCTACAATGAGCAGTTCTTC.

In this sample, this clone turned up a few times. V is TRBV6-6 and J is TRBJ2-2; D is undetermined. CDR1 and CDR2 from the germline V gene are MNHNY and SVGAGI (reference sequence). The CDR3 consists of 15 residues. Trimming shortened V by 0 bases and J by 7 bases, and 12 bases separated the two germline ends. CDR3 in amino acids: CASSYSFGAGGELFF. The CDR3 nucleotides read TGTGCCAGCAGTTACTCGTTCGGCGCCGGCGGGGAGCTGTTTTTT.

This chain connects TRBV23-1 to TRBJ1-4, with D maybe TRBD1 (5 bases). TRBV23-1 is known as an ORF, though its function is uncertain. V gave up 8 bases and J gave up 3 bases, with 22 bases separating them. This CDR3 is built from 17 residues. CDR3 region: CASGPRGGGYPNEKLFF. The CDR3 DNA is TGCGCCAGCGGGCCCCGCGGGGGAGGGTACCCTAATGAAAAACTGTTTTTT.

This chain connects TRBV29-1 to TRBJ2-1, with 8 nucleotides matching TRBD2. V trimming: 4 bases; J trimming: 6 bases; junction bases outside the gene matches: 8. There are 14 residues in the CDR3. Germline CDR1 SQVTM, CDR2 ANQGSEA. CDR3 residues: CSVVGTSGSNEQFF. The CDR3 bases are TGCAGCGTTGTTGGTACTAGCGGCTCCAATGAGCAGTTCTTC.